The 10 T cell receptor beta chains listed next were all sequenced from one sample in a study of PD-1 blockade in classical Hodgkin lymphoma. Indicated time point: cycle 4 day 1 (C4D1), after less than seven weeks of nivolumab. Brentuximab vedotin exposure varied, and every patient relapsed after autologous stem cell transplantation. Profiling relied on immunoSEQ multiplex PCR, and the TCRdb table lists in-frame clones only, not all of them. Of 25,000 to 35,000 clones listed, around 72% were seen once; the top ten hold about 3.6%. The sequencing here drew on peripheral blood mononuclear cells (PBMCs), taken before the fourth cycle of nivolumab. The receptors originated from a human donor with classical Hodgkin lymphoma.

The V gene is TRBV10-2, the J gene TRBJ1-2; 7 nucleotides line up with TRBD1. The J segment lost 4 bases and the V segment lost 5 bases, leaving 4 bases of the junction unmatched. Per the germline V gene, CDR1 is WSHSY and CDR2 is SAAADI. The CDR3 consists of 13 residues. In DNA, the CDR3 is TGCGCCAGCAGTAAACAGGGGATCTATGGCTACACCTTC. This encodes CASSKQGIYGYTF.

J is TRBJ1-2 and V is TRBV11-2; 8 bases align to TRBD1. The germline CDR1 and CDR2 sequences are SGHAT and FQNNGV. The length of the CDR3 is 16 residues. Germline trimming cut 7 bases from V and 2 bases from J; bases unmatched to any gene: 12. The CDR3 region is CASTHSAGGLNYGYTF. The CDR3 DNA sequence: TGTGCCAGCACCCATAGCGCAGGGGGCTTAAACTATGGCTACACCTTC.

The rearrangement uses TRBV6-1 and TRBJ2-7; maybe TRBD1 (6 bases). V dropped 6 bases and J dropped 7 bases, with 13 bases sitting between them. Looked up from germline, CDR1 is MNHNS and CDR2 is SASEGT. This CDR3 spans 12 amino acids. CDR3 coding DNA: TGTGCCAGCAGCGACAGGTTTACAGAGCAGTACTTC. Its translation: CASSDRFTEQYF.

The chain carries TRBV21-1 and TRBJ1-1; the table's D call, TRBD1, was not checked against the DNA. TRBV21-1 is flagged as a pseudogene. This CDR3 contains 15 residues. CDR3: CASSMRTGDNTEAFF. CDR3 in DNA: TGTGCCAGCAGCATGCGGACAGGGGATAACACTGAAGCTTTCTTT.

CDR3 nucleotides: TGTGCCAGCTCAGTGAGATACACTGACCAAGAGACCCAGTACTTC. Amino acids: CASSVRYTDQETQYF. V and J are TRBV18 and TRBJ2-5; no clear D gene. Germline V CDR1 and CDR2: KGHSH, LQKENI. V lost 5 bases, J lost 0 bases, and 13 bases lay in between. CDR3 length equals 15 residues.

The CDR3 sequence: CASSQFEGRGYTF. The CDR3 nucleotides read TGTGCCAGCTCACAGTTCGAGGGGCGTGGCTACACCTTC. The chain uses TRBV18 and TRBJ1-2, with D perhaps TRBD1 (5 bases). Per germline, CDR1 KGHSH and CDR2 LQKENI. This CDR3 region has 13 residues. The V end lost 4 bases, the J end lost 7 bases, and 13 bases lay between the germline ends. Drawing the rest from reference TRBV18 and TRBJ1-2, the complete variable domain is NAGVMQNPRHLVRRRGQEARLRCSPMKGHSHVYWYRQLPEEGLKFMVYLQKENIIDESGMPKERFSAEFPKEGPSILRIQQVVRGDSAAYFCASSQFEGRGYTFGSGTRLTVV.

This chain uses TRBV25-1 with TRBJ1-2; 10 nucleotides match TRBD1. The CDR3 runs 17 residues. The germline V gene encodes CDR1 MGHDK and CDR2 SYGVNS. J lost 0 bases, V lost 3 bases, and 7 bases had no gene match. The CDR3 sequence is CASSDRTGGGTNYGYTF. For the CDR3, the DNA is TGTGCCAGCAGTGACAGGACAGGGGGAGGTACTAACTATGGCTACACCTTC.

This chain joins TRBV5-5 and TRBJ2-3; 7 nucleotides align to TRBD1. J was trimmed by 1 base and V by 0 bases; bases with no gene match: 2. CDR1 and CDR2 (germline): SGHKS, YYEKEE (reference sequence). The CDR3 covers 15 residues. The CDR3 loop reads CASSLVGQGTDTQYF. The CDR3 coding sequence is TGTGCCAGCAGCTTGGTAGGACAGGGCACAGATACGCAGTATTTT.

The CDR3 region has the DNA TGTGCCTGGGGGGGCCCCTACGAGCAGTACTTC. Translation: CAWGGPYEQYF. The chain uses TRBV30 and TRBJ2-7, with D perhaps matching TRBD1 (6 bases). Trimming shortened V by 5 bases and J by 2 bases, and 7 bases separated the two germline ends. This CDR3 comprises 11 residues. Looked up from germline, CDR1 is GTSNPN and CDR2 is SVGIG (reference sequence).

This chain connects TRBV6-5 to TRBJ2-5; the D gene is possibly TRBD1 (5 bases). This CDR3 is 14 amino acids long. Germline V gives CDR1 MNHEY, CDR2 SVGAGI. The germline V and J ends were trimmed by 6 bases and 2 bases, with 13 bases remaining between them. The DNA for the CDR3 is TGTGCCAGCAGCCCTTCTTACAGGCAAGAGACCCAGTACTTC. Translated: CASSPSYRQETQYF.